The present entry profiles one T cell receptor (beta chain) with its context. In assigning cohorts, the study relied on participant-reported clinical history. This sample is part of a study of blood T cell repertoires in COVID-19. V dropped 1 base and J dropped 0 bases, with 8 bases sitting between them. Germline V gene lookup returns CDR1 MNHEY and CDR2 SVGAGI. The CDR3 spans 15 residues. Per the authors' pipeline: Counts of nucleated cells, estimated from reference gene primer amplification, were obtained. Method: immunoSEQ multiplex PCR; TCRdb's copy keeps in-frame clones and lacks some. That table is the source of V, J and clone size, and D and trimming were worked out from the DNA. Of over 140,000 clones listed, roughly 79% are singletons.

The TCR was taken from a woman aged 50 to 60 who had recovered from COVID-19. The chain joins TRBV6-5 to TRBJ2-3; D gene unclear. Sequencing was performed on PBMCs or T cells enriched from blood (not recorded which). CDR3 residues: CASSYYRSSTDTQYF. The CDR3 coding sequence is TGTGCCAGCAGTTACTATCGCAGTAGCACAGATACGCAGTATTTT.